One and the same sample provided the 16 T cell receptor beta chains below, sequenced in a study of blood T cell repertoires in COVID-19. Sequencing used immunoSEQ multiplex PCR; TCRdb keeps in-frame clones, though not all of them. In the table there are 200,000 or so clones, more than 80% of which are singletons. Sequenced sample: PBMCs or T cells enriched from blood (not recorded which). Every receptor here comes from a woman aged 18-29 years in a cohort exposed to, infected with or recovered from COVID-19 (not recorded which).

The CDR3 DNA reads as TGTGCCAGCAGTACGGGAGCTTTCTTT. Residues: CASSTGAFF. The chain employs TRBV6-4 and TRBJ1-1; no definite D call. The V gene's germline CDR1 is MRHNA and CDR2 SNTAGT. Between the trimmed V and J ends, which lost 5 bases and 10 bases, there was a span of 5 bases. The CDR3 runs 9 residues.

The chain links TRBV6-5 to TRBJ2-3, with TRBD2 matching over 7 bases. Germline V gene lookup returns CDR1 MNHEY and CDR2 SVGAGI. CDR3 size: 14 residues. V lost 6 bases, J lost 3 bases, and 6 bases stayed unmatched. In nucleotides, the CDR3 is TGTGCCAGCAGAGGACTAGAGTGGACAGATACGCAGTATTTT. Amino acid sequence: CASRGLEWTDTQYF.

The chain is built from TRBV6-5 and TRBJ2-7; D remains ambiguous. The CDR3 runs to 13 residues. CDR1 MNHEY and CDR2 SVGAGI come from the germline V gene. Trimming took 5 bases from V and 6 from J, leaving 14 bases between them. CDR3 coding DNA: TGTGCCAGCAGTCGAATCGGGTTCGGCGAGCAGTACTTC. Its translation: CASSRIGFGEQYF.

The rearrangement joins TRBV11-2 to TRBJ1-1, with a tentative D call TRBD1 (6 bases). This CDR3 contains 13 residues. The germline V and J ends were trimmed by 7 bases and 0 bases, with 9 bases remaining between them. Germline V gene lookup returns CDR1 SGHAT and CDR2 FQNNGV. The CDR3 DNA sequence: TGTGCCAGCACTTCAGGGGTGAACACTGAAGCTTTCTTT. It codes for CASTSGVNTEAFF.

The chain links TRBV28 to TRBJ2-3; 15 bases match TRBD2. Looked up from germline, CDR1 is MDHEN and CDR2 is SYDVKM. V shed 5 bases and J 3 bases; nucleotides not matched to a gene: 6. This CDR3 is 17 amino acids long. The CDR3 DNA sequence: TGTGCCAGCAGTGAACCCGGGACTAGCGGGGGGACAGATACGCAGTATTTT. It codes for CASSEPGTSGGTDTQYF.

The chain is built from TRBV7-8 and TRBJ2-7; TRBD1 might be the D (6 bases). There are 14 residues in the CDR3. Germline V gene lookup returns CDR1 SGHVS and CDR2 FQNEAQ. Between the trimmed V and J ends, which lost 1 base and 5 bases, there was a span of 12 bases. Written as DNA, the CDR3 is TGTGCCAGCAGCTTAGGGGACAAAGCCCACGAGCAGTACTTC. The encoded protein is CASSLGDKAHEQYF.

CDR3 protein: CASSHHTQGAYGYTF. In DNA form, the CDR3 reads TGTGCCAGCAGTCACCACACACAGGGGGCCTATGGCTACACCTTC. V gene TRBV27 combines with J gene TRBJ1-2; TRBD1 aligns across 9 bases. After removal of 5 bases from V and 4 bases from J, the junction contained 8 bases not matched to a gene. CDR3 length: 15 amino acids. Germline-derived CDR1 and CDR2 are MNHEY and SMNVEV (reference sequence).

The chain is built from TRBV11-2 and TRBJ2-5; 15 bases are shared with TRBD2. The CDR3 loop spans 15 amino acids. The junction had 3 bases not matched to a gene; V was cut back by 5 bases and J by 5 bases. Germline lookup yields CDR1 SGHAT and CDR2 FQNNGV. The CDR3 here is CASSPGLAGGETQYF. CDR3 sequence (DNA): TGTGCCAGCAGCCCCGGACTAGCGGGGGGGGAGACCCAGTACTTC.

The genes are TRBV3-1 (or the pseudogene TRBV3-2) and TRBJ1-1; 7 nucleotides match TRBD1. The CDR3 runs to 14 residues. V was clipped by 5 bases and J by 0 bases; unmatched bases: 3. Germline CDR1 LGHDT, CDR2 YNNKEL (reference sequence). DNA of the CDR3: TGTGCCAGCAGCACGGGACAGATGAACACTGAAGCTTTCTTT. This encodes CASSTGQMNTEAFF.

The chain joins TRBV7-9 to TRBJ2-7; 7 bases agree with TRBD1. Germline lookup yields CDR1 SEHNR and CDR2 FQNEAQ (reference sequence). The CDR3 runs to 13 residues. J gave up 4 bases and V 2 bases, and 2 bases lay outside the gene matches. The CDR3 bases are TGTGCCAGCAGCTTAAGGGACAGATACGAGCAGTACTTC. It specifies CASSLRDRYEQYF. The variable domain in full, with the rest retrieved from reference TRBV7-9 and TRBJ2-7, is DTGVSQNPRHKITKRGQNVTFRCDPISEHNRLYWYRQTLGQGPEFLTYFQNEAQLEKSRLLSDRFSAERPKGSFSTLEIQRTEQGDSAMYLCASSLRDRYEQYFGPGTRLTVT.

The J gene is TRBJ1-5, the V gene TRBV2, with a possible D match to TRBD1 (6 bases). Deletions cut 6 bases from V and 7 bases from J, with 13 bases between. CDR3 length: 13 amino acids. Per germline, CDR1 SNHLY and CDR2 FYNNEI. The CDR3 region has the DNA TGTGCCAGCAGCCGCGAGGACAGCCAGCCCCAGCATTTT. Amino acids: CASSREDSQPQHF.

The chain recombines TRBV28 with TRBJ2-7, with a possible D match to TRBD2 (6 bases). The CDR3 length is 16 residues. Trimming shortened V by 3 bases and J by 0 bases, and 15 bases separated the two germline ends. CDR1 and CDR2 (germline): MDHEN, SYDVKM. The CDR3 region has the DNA TGTGCCAGCAGTTTCATATACGGGACTGCCTCCTACGAGCAGTACTTC. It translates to CASSFIYGTASYEQYF.

CDR3 sequence: CASSQDPAGGYEKLFF. The CDR3 DNA reads TGCGCCAGCAGCCAAGATCCCGCAGGGGGGTATGAAAAACTGTTTTTT. V is TRBV4-1 and J is TRBJ1-4; TRBD1 agrees at 7 bases. CDR3 length equals 16 residues. The junction had 7 bases not matched to a gene; V was cut back by 0 bases and J by 6 bases. The germline gives CDR1 MGHRA, CDR2 YSYEKL.

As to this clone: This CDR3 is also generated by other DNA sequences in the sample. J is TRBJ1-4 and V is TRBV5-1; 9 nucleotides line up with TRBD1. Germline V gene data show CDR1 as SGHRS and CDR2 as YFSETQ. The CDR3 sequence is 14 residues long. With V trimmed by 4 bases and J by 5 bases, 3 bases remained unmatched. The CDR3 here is CASSTGTGNEKLFF. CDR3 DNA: TGCGCCAGCAGCACCGGGACAGGGAATGAAAAACTGTTTTTT.

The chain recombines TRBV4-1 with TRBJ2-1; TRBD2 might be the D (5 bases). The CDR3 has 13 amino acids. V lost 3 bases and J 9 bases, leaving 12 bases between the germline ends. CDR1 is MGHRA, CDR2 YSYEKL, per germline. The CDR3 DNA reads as TGCGCCAGCAGCCAGCTGAGGACTCCTGAGCAGTTCTTC. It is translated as CASSQLRTPEQFF.

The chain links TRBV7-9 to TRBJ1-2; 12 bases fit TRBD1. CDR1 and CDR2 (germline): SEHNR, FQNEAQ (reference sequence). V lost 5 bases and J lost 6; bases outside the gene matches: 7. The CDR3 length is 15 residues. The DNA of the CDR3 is TGTGCCAGCAGCGAAAGAGGGACAGGGGGCGATGGCTACACCTTC. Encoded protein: CASSERGTGGDGYTF.